This T cell receptor beta chain was found in a study of cytomegalovirus exposure and HLA in healthy donors. Study-wide context: The use of the same platform for the 130 or so validation repertoires and the roughly 670 first-cohort repertoires was reported by a later analysis. Findings and limits, study-wide: Investigators reported some 150 TCR beta chains as tied to cytomegalovirus.

With regard to this clone: Its specificity is not known.

TCRdb keeps only in-frame clones here, not all; method: immunoSEQ multiplex PCR. The table lists 150,000 to 200,000 clones, about 81% of them singletons. Losses at the gene ends were 5 bases for V and 3 bases for J; bases not matched to a gene: 4. Germline CDR1 and CDR2: MDHEN and SYDVKM. The CDR3 loop spans 14 amino acids. J is TRBJ1-2 and V is TRBV28; 9 positions agree with TRBD1. The clonotype originates from a woman in her thirties in good health and CMV-seronegative. Sequences were obtained from PBMCs. Here the CDR3 reads CASSRGQGDYGYTF. In nucleotides, the CDR3 is TGTGCCAGCAGTAGGGGACAGGGTGACTATGGCTACACCTTC.